One and the same sample provided the 12 T cell receptor beta chains below, sequenced in a study of Graves' ophthalmopathy and Graves' hyperthyroidism listed by TCRdb under 2018. Data came from an Illumina HiSeq 2000. TCR beta CDR3 regions were amplified from RNA transcripts for repertoire sequencing. HTBI primers and the Qiagen OneStep RT-PCR kit were used in a first-round RT-PCR, which was followed by a second-round multiplex PCR, size selection and purification. TCRdb ran its own pipeline on the public reads, namely fastp trimming at Q25 and MiXCR clone calling, and kept in-frame beta chains. Entries that share a CDR3 protein sequence are merged under the most common genes and DNA. Recorded for this sample are approximately 700,000 distinct CDR3 sequences; approximately 40% of them occurred a single time. The top ten clonotypes cover about 40% of the sample. Material for sequencing was peripheral blood. The receptors here all came from an adult man with Graves' ophthalmopathy.

The V and J genes are TRBV24-1 and TRBJ1-5, with TRBD1 matching over 10 bases. The length of the CDR3 is 16 residues. With V trimmed by 9 bases and J by 5 bases, 12 bases remained unmatched. Germline V gives CDR1 KGHDR, CDR2 SFDVKD. The CDR3 DNA reads as TGTGCCACCCAACAGGACTCTGGGACAGGGGATCAGCCCCAGCATTTT. Translation gives CATQQDSGTGDQPQHF.

The chain recombines TRBV7-2 with TRBJ1-2, with unresolved D. The CDR3 covers 14 residues. V lost 2 bases and J 3 bases, leaving 10 bases between the germline ends. Germline assignment: CDR1 SGHTA and CDR2 FQGNSA. CDR3 sequence reads: CASSLFRVDYGYTF. CDR3 nucleotide sequence: TGTGCCAGCAGCTTATTCAGAGTTGACTATGGCTACACCTTC.

The rearrangement joins TRBV6-6 to TRBJ2-7; D remains ambiguous. Trimming left V 2 bases short and J 5 bases short, with 7 bases between. The germline V gene encodes CDR1 MNHNY and CDR2 SVGAGI (reference sequence). This CDR3 contains 12 residues. The DNA for the CDR3 is TGTGCCAGCAGTTACGGATTGGACGAGCAGTACTTC. Translating gives CASSYGLDEQYF.

The chain recombines TRBV6-1 with TRBJ1-1; 7 bases match TRBD1. Looked up from germline, CDR1 is MNHNS and CDR2 is SASEGT. Germline trimming cut 5 bases from V and 6 bases from J; bases unmatched to any gene: 9. The CDR3 spans 14 residues. This chain's CDR3 is CASSYYRGQAEAFF. The CDR3 DNA is TGTGCCAGCAGTTACTATAGGGGGCAGGCTGAAGCTTTCTTT.

This clonotype has ten or more counts. V gene TRBV12-3 or TRBV12-4 combines with J gene TRBJ1-1; D is ambiguous. The germline V and J ends were trimmed by 6 bases and 12 bases, with 20 bases remaining between them. The CDR3 is 13 residues long. In nucleotides, the CDR3 is TGTGCCAGCAGCCCCCTCCGGGTTGCGGGAACTTTCTTT. Translation gives CASSPLRVAGTFF.

This clonotype was observed many times. The genes are TRBV12-3 or TRBV12-4 and TRBJ1-4, with D unresolved. The CDR3 runs to 14 residues. Between the trimmed V and J ends, which lost 5 bases and 0 bases, there was a span of 7 bases. CDR3 residues: CASSVSTTNEKLFF. The CDR3 nucleotides read TGTGCCAGCAGTGTCAGTACAACTAATGAAAAACTGTTTTTT.

In this sample, this clonotype turned up a few times. As DNA, the CDR3 is TGTGCCAGCAGTGGACCGGGACAGCGACCCTACGAGCAGTACTTC. Translating it yields CASSGPGQRPYEQYF. The genes are TRBV2 and TRBJ2-7; 7 nucleotides match TRBD1. With 4 bases clipped from V and 2 bases from J, the junction kept 8 bases outside the gene matches. The CDR3 length is 15 residues. Germline V gene data show CDR1 as SNHLY and CDR2 as FYNNEI.

Points on this clonotype: The CDR3 does not end in the conserved phenylalanine or tryptophan, so this is likely a read error. The rearrangement joins TRBV7-2 to TRBJ1-1; D gene unclear. The germline V gene has CDR1 SGHTA and CDR2 FQGNSA. Trimming pared 4 bases from V and 5 bases from J, leaving 11 bases between. The CDR3 extends over 13 amino acids. The CDR3 reads CASSSDHLTEAFL. The CDR3, as DNA: TGTGCCAGCAGCTCCGACCACTTAACTGAAGCTTTCCTT.

This clonotype was counted ten times or more. A junction end diverges from the germline sequence, so it may reflect a read error. This chain joins TRBV19 and TRBJ1-1; D ambiguous. This CDR3 is built from 13 residues. Germline lookup yields CDR1 LNHDA and CDR2 SQIVND (reference sequence). The CDR3 coding sequence is TGCGCCAGCAGCCCGACACTCAACACTGAAGCTTTCTTT. Its translation: CASSPTLNTEAFF.

With regard to this clonotype: This may arise from a read error, as a much more abundant clone is one base away. The chain is built from TRBV20-1 and TRBJ2-7, with TRBD2 matching 11 bases. The CDR3 loop spans 13 amino acids. Germline lookup yields CDR1 DFQATT and CDR2 SNEGSKA (reference sequence). The CDR3 region is CRVPGLADYEQYV. The CDR3 nucleotides read TGCAGAGTCCCGGGACTAGCGGACTACGAGCAGTACGTC.

This clonotype has a handful of counts. This sequence joins TRBV7-9 and TRBJ2-5; 8 bases map to TRBD2. V dropped 1 base and J dropped 4; count of bases not matched to a gene: 17. The CDR3 is made up of 19 amino acids. CDR1 SEHNR and CDR2 FQNEAQ come from the germline V gene (reference sequence). CDR3 DNA: TGTGCCAGCAGCTTAGTAAGCGGACTAGCTGGCGCCGTTGTAGAGACCCAGTACTTC. Translation gives CASSLVSGLAGAVVETQYF.

The rearrangement uses TRBV29-1 and TRBJ2-7; TRBD1 matches at 7 bases. The J segment lost 3 bases and the V segment lost 3 bases, leaving 11 bases of the junction unmatched. The CDR3 spans 15 residues. Germline CDR1 and CDR2: SQVTM and ANQGSEA. The CDR3 loop is CSVETGLDRDYEQYF. The CDR3 DNA follows: TGCAGCGTTGAGACAGGGTTAGACAGGGACTACGAGCAGTACTTC.